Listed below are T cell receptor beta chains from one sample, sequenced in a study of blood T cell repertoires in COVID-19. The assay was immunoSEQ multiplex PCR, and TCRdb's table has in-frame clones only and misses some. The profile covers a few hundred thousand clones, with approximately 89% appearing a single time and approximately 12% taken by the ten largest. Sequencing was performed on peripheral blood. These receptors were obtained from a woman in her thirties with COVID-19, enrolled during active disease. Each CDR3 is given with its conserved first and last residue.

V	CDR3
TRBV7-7	CASSSGQGKEKQPQHF
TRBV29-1	CSVKRTGEVGYTF
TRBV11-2	CASSYGGGSDTQYF
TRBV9	CASSVASGELFF
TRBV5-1	CASSSVLEGPQHF
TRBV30	CAWSLTWGYTF
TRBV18	CASSPRGERGTF
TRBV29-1	CSVAPQGMRGYTF
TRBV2	CASSEVGASSIHF
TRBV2	CASSGVTGYNEKLFF
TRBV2	CASSEVTGRGRYNEQFF
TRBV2	CASRTSLGGTDTQYF
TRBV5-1	CASSLRTSGGALSYNEQFF
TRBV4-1	CASSQATTSYEQYF
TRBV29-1	CSVVLAGGHYEQYF
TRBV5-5	CASSLYYEQFF
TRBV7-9	CASSSKDRAAGELFF
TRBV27	CASSPRAPFSPGANVLTF
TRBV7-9	CASSYGTGNAEAFF
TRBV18	CASSPGGGTSYEQYF
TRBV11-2	CASSLGTQGGVRYNEKLFF
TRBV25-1	CASSEYGGPEKLFF
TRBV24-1	CATSGDRDVDYGYTF
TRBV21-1	CASSKGNPIGGPDYNEQFF
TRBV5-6	CASSFKTAQETQYF
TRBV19	CASSIWLDEQFF
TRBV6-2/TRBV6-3	CASSYGTSGGARFTGELFF
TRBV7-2	CASSLWGLGGTDTQYF
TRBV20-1	CSASDSGGGLETQYF
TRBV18	CASSPTGGGTGSPLHF
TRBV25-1	CASSEYTYGYTF
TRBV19	CASNKRGAEKLFF
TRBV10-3	CAISEVRRAGNTIYF
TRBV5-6	CASSIRTGRGTEAFF
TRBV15	CATSRDTDGALFANTGELFF
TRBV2	CASRDRGHGYTF
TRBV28	CASSSWDTYTEAFF
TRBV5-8	CASSLLRGSGEQYF
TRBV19	CASRRTGGNGYTF
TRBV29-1	CSVGRGTEAFF
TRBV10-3	CAIKGVTGGTGELFF
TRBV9	CASSRQGNQPQHF
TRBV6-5	CARFPAELPQHF
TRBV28	CASAGSYGYTF
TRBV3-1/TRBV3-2	CASTQRLAVTGELFF
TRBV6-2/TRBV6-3	CASSYSVGSPPTDTQYF
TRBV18	CASSPPGTKRSTYGYTF
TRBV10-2	CASSEWNQGGDYGYTF
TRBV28	CASYNVDRLFF
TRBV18	CASSPYGGTYNEQFF
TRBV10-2	CARSEGGGATFGYTGELFF
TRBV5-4	CASSLQGAPDEKLFF
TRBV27	CASRDGRGGEKLFF
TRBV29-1	CSVDSRLAGLSTDTQYF
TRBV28	CASSLRGLETQYF